Presented here are 3 T cell receptor beta chains from one specimen sequenced in a study of shared clonotypes between healthy human individuals. TCRdb's copy holds only in-frame clones and misses some; the assay was immunoSEQ multiplex PCR. The table has roughly 2.5 million clones, more than 80% seen once; the top ten hold more than 0.12%. Sequenced material: naive CD4+ T cells sorted from blood. Stated subset: CD45RA+ positively selected. The receptors were sampled from a man in his late teens or twenties in good health.

This chain joins TRBV7-2 and TRBJ2-7, with no clear D. The V gene lost 0 bases and the J gene lost 3 bases, with 9 bases spanning the gap. Germline V lookup: CDR1 SGHTA, CDR2 FQGNSA. The length of the CDR3 is 14 residues. For the CDR3, the DNA is TGTGCCAGCAGCTTAGCTCCAGGCGACTACGAGCAGTACTTC. This encodes CASSLAPGDYEQYF.

The CDR3 is CASSRDRGWLSTGANVLTF. The CDR3 DNA follows: TGTGCCAGCTCACGCGACAGGGGTTGGCTCAGCACTGGGGCCAACGTCCTGACTTTC. The V and J genes are TRBV18 and TRBJ2-6; 8 bases fit TRBD1. Germline lookup yields CDR1 KGHSH and CDR2 LQKENI. The trim removed 4 bases at V and 2 bases at J, leaving 13 bases unmatched. CDR3 length: 19 residues.

In DNA form, the CDR3 reads TGTGCCAGCAGTCGACAGGTTGATACGCAGTATTTT. The encoded protein is CASSRQVDTQYF. V and J are TRBV7-2 and TRBJ2-3; possibly TRBD1 for D (6 bases). V lost 6 bases to trimming and J lost 6 bases, with 10 bases between them. This CDR3 contains 12 residues. Germline V gene lookup returns CDR1 SGHTA and CDR2 FQGNSA.